These 16 T cell receptor beta chains originate from one sample sequenced in a study of shared clonotypes between healthy human individuals. Clones were sequenced by immunoSEQ multiplex PCR, and TCRdb holds only the in-frame ones, with some missing. The profile shows about 2.3 million clones, 85% to 95% of them singletons. Material for sequencing was naive CD4+ T cells from PBMCs. Subset defined: CD45RA+ positively selected. The receptors come from a man aged 18 to 30 in good health. Some clones in this sample may be carry-over from other donors' samples.

The rearrangement uses TRBV5-5 and TRBJ2-7, with D perhaps assigned TRBD1 or TRBD2 (6 bases each). The CDR3 runs to 18 residues. Germline-derived CDR1 and CDR2 are SGHKS and YYEKEE (reference sequence). V lost 4 bases to trimming and J lost 6 bases, with 29 bases between them. CDR3 loop: CASSPRPTRTGAVSEQYF. The CDR3 DNA follows: TGTGCCAGCAGCCCACGACCTACTAGGACGGGGGCGGTAAGCGAGCAGTACTTC.

The chain carries TRBV7-8 and TRBJ2-3; either TRBD1 or TRBD2 may supply D (5 bases each). Germline V gene lookup returns CDR1 SGHVS and CDR2 FQNEAQ. The CDR3 has 15 residues. Trimming cost V 1 base and J 5 bases, with 13 bases left between them. CDR3 protein: CASSLVGGPQDTQYF. CDR3 bases: TGTGCCAGCAGCTTAGTTGGGGGACCCCAAGATACGCAGTATTTT.

The J gene is TRBJ2-1, the V gene TRBV7-8; D tentatively fits TRBD1 or TRBD2 (5 bases each). This CDR3 comprises 14 residues. Germline CDR1 is SGHVS and CDR2 is FQNEAQ. The ends were cut back, 3 bases at V and 8 bases at J, with 14 bases in the middle. The CDR3: CASSFGGAIHEQFF. CDR3 bases: TGTGCCAGCAGCTTTGGGGGAGCTATCCATGAGCAGTTCTTC.

The rearrangement uses TRBV6-6 and TRBJ2-3, with D possibly matching TRBD2 (7 bases). V lost 6 bases to trimming and J lost 4 bases, with 20 bases between them. This CDR3 has 16 amino acids. Germline V lookup: CDR1 MNHNY, CDR2 SVGAGI (reference sequence). CDR3: CASRGGAGVIADTQYF. CDR3 coding DNA: TGTGCCAGCAGGGGGGGGGCAGGGGTTATCGCAGATACGCAGTATTTT.

This clone was counted between two and nine times. Other nucleotide sequences from this sample produce the same CDR3. This chain uses TRBV6-6 with TRBJ2-7; the D is unclear. V was cut by 0 bases and J by 3 bases, with 3 bases left in between. The length of the CDR3 is 12 residues. Per the germline V gene, CDR1 is MNHNY and CDR2 is SVGAGI (reference sequence). The CDR3 reads CASSYSRYEQYF. In DNA form, the CDR3 reads TGTGCCAGCAGTTACTCACGCTACGAGCAGTACTTC.

This chain connects TRBV5-1 to TRBJ2-2; D possibly corresponds to TRBD2 (5 bases). CDR3 size: 14 residues. V was clipped by 5 bases and J by 0 bases, with 8 bases between them. Germline V gene data show CDR1 as SGHRS and CDR2 as YFSETQ. CDR3 coding DNA: TGCGCCAGCAGAAAGGAGGCGAACACCGGGGAGCTGTTTTTT. Translating gives CASRKEANTGELFF.

The genes are TRBV5-4 and TRBJ2-7; no reliable D call. Germline V gene sequence: CDR1 SGHNT, CDR2 YYREEE (reference sequence). V was shortened by 5 bases and J by 7 bases, with 13 bases between the two germline ends. The CDR3 is 12 amino acids. CDR3 region: CASRQIPGEQYF. CDR3 nucleotide sequence: TGTGCCAGCAGGCAAATACCGGGTGAGCAGTACTTC.

The CDR3 protein is CASSFVAGGLRDEQYF. Written as DNA, the CDR3 is TGTGCCAGCAGCTTTGTAGCGGGAGGGCTTAGGGACGAGCAGTACTTC. V is TRBV7-6 and J is TRBJ2-7, with 11 bases matching TRBD2. The length of the CDR3 is 16 residues. V shed 3 bases and J 5 bases; nucleotides not matched to a gene: 9. The germline V gene encodes CDR1 SGHVS and CDR2 FNYEAQ.

This chain's CDR3 is CASAPLGVQETQYF. For the CDR3, the DNA is TGTGCCTCCGCCCCACTCGGGGTTCAAGAGACCCAGTACTTC. The gene calls are TRBV10-3 and TRBJ2-5; tentative D call: TRBD2 (5 bases). The V end lost 11 bases, the J end lost 2 bases, and 18 bases lay between the germline ends. Germline CDR1 is ENHRY and CDR2 is SYGVKD. The CDR3 runs to 14 residues.

The chain is built from TRBV2 and TRBJ1-3; D not certain. Germline values: CDR1 SNHLY, CDR2 FYNNEI. Trimming removed 9 bases from V and 1 base from J, with 10 bases in between. The CDR3 is 13 residues long. The CDR3 region is CARGDWSGNTIYF. In nucleotides, the CDR3 is TGTGCCAGGGGCGATTGGTCTGGAAACACCATATATTTT.

The gene calls are TRBV2 and TRBJ2-5; 16 bases align to TRBD2. CDR1 SNHLY and CDR2 FYNNEI come from the germline V gene. The junction had 7 bases not matched to a gene; V was cut back by 6 bases and J by 9 bases. This CDR3 is built from 15 residues. In DNA form, the CDR3 reads TGTGCCAGCAGGGAGGGACTAGCGGGAGGGCAACCCCAGTACTTC. Amino acids: CASREGLAGGQPQYF. Variable domain in full (rest from reference TRBV2 and TRBJ2-5): EPEVTQTPSHQVTQMGQEVILRCVPISNHLYFYWYRQILGQKVEFLVSFYNNEISEKSEIFDDQFSVERPDGSNFTLKIRSTKLEDSAMYFCASREGLAGGQPQYFGPGTRLLVL.

Turning to this clone: This sample includes further DNA sequences coding for the same CDR3. This chain links TRBV11-2 with TRBJ2-3, with D perhaps matching TRBD2 (7 bases). Per the germline V gene, CDR1 is SGHAT and CDR2 is FQNNGV. This CDR3 is 15 amino acids long. The V gene lost 2 bases and the J gene lost 2 bases, with 11 bases spanning the gap. CDR3 protein: CASSLRGGSTDTQYF. The CDR3 DNA sequence: TGTGCCAGCAGCTTAAGGGGGGGCTCCACAGATACGCAGTATTTT.

The chain links TRBV5-1 to TRBJ2-7, with D possibly matching TRBD2 (6 bases). V shed 4 bases and J shed 4 bases, with 18 bases lying between them. Per the germline V gene, CDR1 is SGHRS and CDR2 is YFSETQ. This CDR3 region has 15 residues. The CDR3 DNA reads TGCGCCAGCAGCCCTAGGGGCGGGGTTGGGTACGAGCAGTACTTC. As protein: CASSPRGGVGYEQYF.

The chain carries TRBV7-2 and TRBJ2-5; D possibly corresponds to TRBD1 (5 bases). The germline CDR1 and CDR2 sequences are SGHTA and FQGNSA. The V end lost 5 bases, the J end lost 2 bases, and 18 bases lay between the germline ends. The CDR3 extends over 16 amino acids. CDR3 bases: TGTGCCAGCAGCCGATGGGGCGGAGCGATTCAAGAGACCCAGTACTTC. Its protein product is CASSRWGGAIQETQYF.

The gene calls are TRBV2 and TRBJ1-1; 8 bases are shared with TRBD1. J lost 5 bases, V lost 0 bases, and 8 bases had no gene match. CDR1 and CDR2 (germline): SNHLY, FYNNEI. CDR3 length equals 16 residues. Written as DNA, the CDR3 is TGTGCCAGCAGTGAAGCGCTTCAGGGGGCTGGTACTGAAGCTTTCTTT. This gives the protein CASSEALQGAGTEAFF.

This clone was recorded once. This sequence joins TRBV9 and TRBJ1-2; D might be TRBD1 (5 bases). Germline V gene lookup returns CDR1 SGDLS and CDR2 YYNGEE. This CDR3 has 12 amino acids. V lost 3 bases, J lost 3 bases, and 6 bases lay in between. DNA of the CDR3: TGTGCCAGCAGCGCACAGGACTATGGCTACACCTTC. This sequence encodes CASSAQDYGYTF. The full variable domain, in which reference TRBV9 and TRBJ1-2 provide the parts outside the CDR3, is DSGVTQTPKHLITATGQRVTLRCSPRSGDLSVYWYQQSLDQGLQFLIQYYNGEERAKGNILERFSAQQFPDLHSELNLSSLELGDSALYFCASSAQDYGYTFGSGTRLTVV.